The present T cell receptor (beta chain) was sequenced within a study of regulatory T cells in long-lasting Graves disease. Study results and caveats: Persistent Graves' patients had lower TCR diversity than newly diagnosed ones.

The authors built TCR beta libraries using iRepertoire HTBI primers and Arm-PCR of CDR3 regions. TCRdb redid the calling of the multiplex PCR reads with MiXCR, one entry per CDR3 protein. Of about 540,000 distinct CDR3 sequences detected, 13% appear once; the ten largest clones hold roughly 10%. Time point denoted: newly diagnosed GD, antithyroid drugs for less than 3 months. Construction of the TCR library relied on RNA isolated from PBMCs. Germline V gene data show CDR1 as SGHRS and CDR2 as YFSETQ. With 4 bases clipped from V and 3 bases from J, the junction kept 6 bases outside the gene matches. The CDR3 covers 14 residues. As for this clonotype: Antigen: not known.

The sample also formed part of further work on T cells in Graves' hyperthyroidism and ophthalmopathy.

The sample consisted of peripheral blood mononuclear cells (PBMCs), taken at new diagnosis, from a patient treated with antithyroid drugs. The sequence came from a man aged 25 to 40 with Graves disease. The rearrangement joins TRBV5-1 to TRBJ2-5; 7 nucleotides align to TRBD1. DNA of the CDR3: TGCGCCAGCAGCCCACAGGGGAATAAAGAGACCCAGTACTTC. It codes for CASSPQGNKETQYF. Drawing the rest from reference TRBV5-1 and TRBJ2-5, the complete variable domain is KAGVTQTPRYLIKTRGQQVTLSCSPISGHRSVSWYQQTPGQGLQFLFEYFSETQRNKGNFPGRFSGRQFSNSRSEMNVSTLELGDSALYLCASSPQGNKETQYFGPGTRLLVL.